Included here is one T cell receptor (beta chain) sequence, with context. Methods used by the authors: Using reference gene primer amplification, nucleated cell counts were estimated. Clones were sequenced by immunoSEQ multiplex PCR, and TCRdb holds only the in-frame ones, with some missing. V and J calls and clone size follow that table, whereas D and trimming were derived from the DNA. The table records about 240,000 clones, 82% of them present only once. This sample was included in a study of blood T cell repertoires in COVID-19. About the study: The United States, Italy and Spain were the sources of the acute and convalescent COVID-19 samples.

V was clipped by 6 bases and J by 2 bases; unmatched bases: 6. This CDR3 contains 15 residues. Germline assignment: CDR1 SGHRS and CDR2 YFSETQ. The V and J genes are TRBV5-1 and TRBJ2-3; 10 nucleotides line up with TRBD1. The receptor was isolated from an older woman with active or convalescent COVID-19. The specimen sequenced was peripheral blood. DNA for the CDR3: TGCGCCAGCACGCGGACAGGGGGTTTCACAGATACGCAGTATTTT. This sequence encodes CASTRTGGFTDTQYF.